The 32 T cell receptor beta chains given below trace back to one sample, sequenced in a study of cytomegalovirus exposure and HLA in healthy donors. 13 Jbeta primers and 60 Vbeta primers were used for the PCR. TCRdb keeps only in-frame clones here, not all; method: immunoSEQ multiplex PCR. The sample lists approximately 140,000 clones, around 80% occurring once. Sequenced: PBMCs. The receptors here all came from a boy aged 2 to 10 in good health and CMV-seronegative.

Only one count was recorded for this clone. The rearrangement uses TRBV11-2 and TRBJ2-5; the match to TRBD1 covers 9 bases. The assigned J gene may be wrong: the sequence end matches TRBJ2-7 better. This CDR3 has 14 amino acids. From germline, CDR1 is SGHAT and CDR2 FQNNGV. The CDR3 is CASSFGTGTYEQYF. For the CDR3, the DNA is TGTGCCAGCAGCTTCGGGACAGGGACCTACGAGCAGTACTTC.

CDR3 bases: TGTGCCAGCAGTCCAACCTTCAGGGGGGCGGCTGAAGCTTTCTTT. Protein sequence: CASSPTFRGAAEAFF. J is TRBJ1-1 and V is TRBV6-4, with 7 bases aligning to TRBD1. The CDR3 runs to 15 residues. Germline V gene data show CDR1 as MRHNA and CDR2 as SNTAGT. With V trimmed by 5 bases and J by 6 bases, 12 bases remained unmatched.

J is TRBJ1-2 and V is TRBV29-1; the match to TRBD1 covers 7 bases. Unmatched junction bases numbered 3, after V lost 7 bases and J lost 4 bases. CDR3 length: 11 residues. Germline loops: CDR1 SQVTM, CDR2 ANQGSEA. The CDR3 DNA sequence: TGCAGCGCCAAGGGGGCCTATGGCTACACCTTC. Residues: CSAKGAYGYTF.

This rearrangement joins TRBV19 to TRBJ2-2; the match to TRBD2 covers 9 bases. Germline V gene lookup returns CDR1 LNHDA and CDR2 SQIVND (reference sequence). The CDR3 loop spans 19 amino acids. Trimming took 1 base from V and 0 from J; bases not matched to a gene: 9. CDR3 amino acids: CASSIGTSAFRANTGELFF. CDR3 in DNA: TGTGCCAGTAGTATAGGGACTAGCGCGTTCCGCGCGAACACCGGGGAGCTGTTTTTT.

The chain combines TRBV19 with TRBJ2-7, with D perhaps TRBD1 (8 bases). CDR1 is LNHDA and CDR2 is SQIVND in the germline V gene (reference sequence). The CDR3 totals 17 residues. V lost 4 bases, J lost 0 bases, and 19 bases lay in between. The CDR3 is CASSTRTGTIYSYEQYF. The CDR3 nucleotides read TGTGCCAGTAGTACCCGGACAGGGACTATTTACTCCTACGAGCAGTACTTC.

The rearrangement uses TRBV29-1 and TRBJ1-2, with D hard to call. Trimming took 4 bases from V and 2 from J, leaving 17 bases between them. There are 15 residues in the CDR3. Germline assignment: CDR1 SQVTM and CDR2 ANQGSEA. The CDR3 region is CSVAPRAAPNYGYTF. In DNA form, the CDR3 reads TGCAGCGTTGCCCCGCGGGCCGCCCCAAACTATGGCTACACCTTC.

The V and J genes are TRBV7-3 and TRBJ2-7; 7 positions agree with TRBD2. Looked up from germline, CDR1 is SGHTA and CDR2 is FQGTGA. There are 15 residues in the CDR3. V lost 1 base and J lost 3; bases outside the gene matches: 6. This chain's CDR3 is CASSLRGGDIYEQYF. The CDR3 coding sequence is TGTGCCAGCAGCTTAAGGGGGGGAGATATCTACGAGCAGTACTTC.

This clone was recorded only once. The rearrangement links TRBV9 to TRBJ1-1; D gene uncertain. Per germline, CDR1 SGDLS and CDR2 YYNGEE. The CDR3 covers 15 residues. Between the trimmed V and J ends, which lost 3 bases and 3 bases, there was a span of 15 bases. The CDR3 sequence is CASSASGGSHTEAFF. The CDR3 DNA sequence: TGTGCCAGCAGCGCCTCCGGAGGGAGCCACACTGAAGCTTTCTTT. Supplemented by reference TRBV9 and TRBJ1-1, the full variable domain reads DSGVTQTPKHLITATGQRVTLRCSPRSGDLSVYWYQQSLDQGLQFLIQYYNGEERAKGNILERFSAQQFPDLHSELNLSSLELGDSALYFCASSASGGSHTEAFFGQGTRLTVV.

V is TRBV6-1 and J is TRBJ1-1, with D possibly being TRBD1 (5 bases). The V and J ends lost 6 bases and 0 bases respectively, with 11 bases between them. The CDR3 is made up of 14 amino acids. Germline V lookup: CDR1 MNHNS, CDR2 SASEGT. CDR3 sequence (DNA): TGTGCCAGCAGCCCCCGGGGGGTGAACACTGAAGCTTTCTTT. Translated: CASSPRGVNTEAFF.

The chain recombines TRBV30 with TRBJ1-1; 8 bases agree with TRBD1. Germline trimming cut 8 bases from V and 4 bases from J; bases unmatched to any gene: 3. Per the germline V gene, CDR1 is GTSNPN and CDR2 is SVGIG (reference sequence). The CDR3 consists of 11 residues. The CDR3 region is CAQGQGTEAFF. In DNA, the CDR3 is TGTGCCCAAGGACAGGGCACTGAAGCTTTCTTT.

As DNA, the CDR3 is TGTGCCAGCAGTGAAGCCGGGCGACTCCGGGGTGATACGCAGTATTTT. Residues: CASSEAGRLRGDTQYF. The chain combines TRBV2 with TRBJ2-3, with D tentatively TRBD2 (5 bases). This CDR3 contains 16 residues. Trimming stripped 0 bases from V and 6 bases from J, with 16 bases between. In germline, CDR1 is SNHLY, CDR2 FYNNEI.

The V and J genes are TRBV7-2 and TRBJ1-2; tentative D call: TRBD1 (5 bases). The CDR3 is 14 amino acids. With 4 bases removed from V and 2 bases from J, the gap between germline ends came to 11 bases. Germline CDR1 reads SGHTA; CDR2 reads FQGNSA. The CDR3 reads CASSYSTENYGYTF. The CDR3 DNA sequence: TGTGCCAGCAGCTATTCGACAGAGAACTATGGCTACACCTTC.

The chain combines TRBV6-1 with TRBJ2-3, with 11 bases identical to TRBD2. The germline V gene encodes CDR1 MNHNS and CDR2 SASEGT. V lost 11 bases to trimming and J lost 5 bases; unmatched junction nucleotides: 6. The CDR3 loop spans 13 amino acids. This chain's CDR3 is CAGLAGGLDTQYF. For the CDR3, the DNA is TGTGCCGGCTTAGCGGGAGGGTTAGATACGCAGTATTTT.

This rearrangement joins TRBV23-1 to TRBJ2-7; D might be TRBD1 (6 bases). TRBV23-1 is classed as an ORF, of uncertain function. The CDR3 totals 13 residues. Deletions cut 7 bases from V and 4 bases from J, with 14 bases between. The CDR3 spells CASMSGESYEQYV. Here the CDR3 DNA reads TGCGCCAGCATGTCAGGGGAGTCGTACGAGCAGTACGTC.

This clone is a singleton in its sample. The chain joins TRBV7-9 to TRBJ1-5; 7 bases match TRBD1. Germline V gene data show CDR1 as SEHNR and CDR2 as FQNEAQ (reference sequence). The V gene end was trimmed by 3 bases and the J gene end by 2 bases; junction bases not matched to a gene: 7. The CDR3 consists of 16 residues. CDR3 loop: CASSLGSDRGNQPQHF. DNA of the CDR3: TGTGCCAGCAGCTTGGGGTCCGACAGGGGCAATCAGCCCCAGCATTTT.

This clone was seen more than once but under ten times. V is TRBV6-4 and J is TRBJ2-3; 8 bases line up with TRBD2. CDR3 length: 15 amino acids. Germline loops: CDR1 MRHNA, CDR2 SNTAGT. Trimming cost V 3 bases and J 0 bases; bases outside gene matches: 2. In DNA form, the CDR3 reads TGTGCCAGCAGTGAGGTAGCGGGGAGCACAGATACGCAGTATTTT. Translating gives CASSEVAGSTDTQYF.

This clone was observed a few times. The chain joins TRBV15 to TRBJ1-5; no clear D. The CDR3 contains 16 residues. The ends were cut back, 4 bases at V and 2 bases at J, with 15 bases in the middle. Germline V gene lookup returns CDR1 LNHNV and CDR2 YYDKDF (reference sequence). This CDR3 is CATSTPRRSGNQPQHF. For the CDR3, the DNA is TGTGCCACCAGCACCCCCCGGAGGTCGGGCAATCAGCCCCAGCATTTT.

This clone was observed a few times. V and J are TRBV4-1 and TRBJ1-2; tentative D call: TRBD1 (5 bases). The CDR3 covers 15 residues. CDR1 and CDR2 from the germline V gene are MGHRA and YSYEKL. Trimming removed 0 bases at V and 8 bases at J, with 16 bases between. This CDR3 reads CASSQDRQTARGYTF. CDR3 nucleotides: TGCGCCAGCAGCCAAGATCGACAGACCGCTAGAGGCTACACCTTC.

This clone showed up just a few times. V usage is TRBV2 and J usage is TRBJ2-2; TRBD2 agrees at 11 bases. The CDR3 is made up of 18 amino acids. V was pared by 6 bases and J by 2 bases, with 11 bases of the junction left unmatched. Germline V gives CDR1 SNHLY, CDR2 FYNNEI. The CDR3 region is CASRHLGLAEINTGELFF. CDR3 nucleotide sequence: TGTGCCAGCAGACACCTGGGACTAGCGGAGATAAACACCGGGGAGCTGTTTTTT.

The CDR3 nucleotides are TGTGCCAGTAAGGTGACTAGCGGAATCAATGAGCAGTTCTTC. This translates into CASKVTSGINEQFF. The chain uses TRBV19 and TRBJ2-1; 9 nucleotides align to TRBD2. CDR3 length: 14 residues. V lost 7 bases to trimming and J lost 6 bases; unmatched junction nucleotides: 7. The germline CDR1 and CDR2 sequences are LNHDA and SQIVND (reference sequence).

V and J are TRBV5-6 and TRBJ1-2; a possible D gene is TRBD1 (5 bases). V was cut by 4 bases and J by 4 bases, with 8 bases left in between. This CDR3 has 12 residues. CDR1 SGHDT and CDR2 YYEEEE come from the germline V gene. CDR3 protein: CASSPGGYGYTF. As DNA, the CDR3 is TGTGCCAGCAGCCCCGGGGGCTATGGCTACACCTTC.

V is TRBV7-9 and J is TRBJ2-1; unclear D gene. The CDR3 loop spans 11 amino acids. The germline V gene encodes CDR1 SEHNR and CDR2 FQNEAQ (reference sequence). The ends were cut back, 6 bases at V and 5 bases at J, with 5 bases in the middle. The CDR3 nucleotides are TGTGCCAGCAGTCATGACAATGAGCAGTTCTTC. This translates into CASSHDNEQFF.

This chain uses TRBV2 with TRBJ2-3; no firm D call. Germline values: CDR1 SNHLY, CDR2 FYNNEI. This CDR3 is built from 15 residues. The ends were cut back, 9 bases at V and 1 base at J, with 17 bases in the middle. Here the CDR3 DNA reads TGTGCCAGTTGGAGTTCGGCAGCCCGCACAGATACGCAGTATTTT. It translates to CASWSSAARTDTQYF.

The rearrangement uses TRBV2 and TRBJ1-5; the D is unclear. The CDR3 consists of 15 residues. Germline CDR1 is SNHLY and CDR2 is FYNNEI. V was trimmed by 6 bases and J by 7 bases, leaving 19 bases between them. The CDR3 loop is CASRPGAQVRQPQHF. The CDR3, as DNA: TGTGCCAGCAGACCGGGAGCGCAGGTTAGGCAGCCCCAGCATTTT.

This clone was detected only a few times. This chain joins TRBV6-5 and TRBJ2-1, with 7 bases that match TRBD2. Per germline, CDR1 MNHEY and CDR2 SVGAGI. CDR3 length: 15 residues. Losses at the gene ends were 2 bases for V and 8 bases for J; bases not matched to a gene: 9. The CDR3 DNA reads as TGTGCCAGCAGTTACCTGGGAGGGCCATGGGATGAGCAGTTCTTC. As protein: CASSYLGGPWDEQFF.

The chain is built from TRBV7-2 and TRBJ2-3; 7 positions match TRBD2. This CDR3 contains 14 residues. The V and J ends lost 6 bases and 4 bases, in that order; junction bases with no gene match: 7. Germline-derived CDR1 and CDR2 are SGHTA and FQGNSA. CDR3 DNA: TGTGCCAGCAGGAAAGGACTAGTTGCAGATACGCAGTATTTT. It is translated as CASRKGLVADTQYF.

This chain uses TRBV2 with TRBJ2-7; 8 nucleotides match TRBD1. Trimming removed 5 bases from V and 8 bases from J; junction bases left unmatched: 11. The CDR3 is 14 residues long. Germline V CDR1 and CDR2: SNHLY, FYNNEI. CDR3 loop: CASSSQGALGKQYV. CDR3 sequence (DNA): TGTGCCAGCAGTAGCCAGGGGGCTTTGGGAAAGCAGTACGTC.

V and J are TRBV11-3 and TRBJ2-2; 9 nucleotides match TRBD1. The CDR3 length is 16 residues. Per the germline V gene, CDR1 is SGHNT and CDR2 is YENEEA. After removal of 4 bases from V and 6 bases from J, the junction contained 9 bases not matched to a gene. In DNA form, the CDR3 reads TGTGCCAGCAGCTCCTACAGGGGGCAGCAAGCCGGGGAGCTGTTTTTT. Amino acids: CASSSYRGQQAGELFF.

The V call is TRBV7-2, the J call TRBJ1-1, with 10 bases aligning to TRBD1. Germline trimming cut 5 bases from V and 5 bases from J; bases unmatched to any gene: 5. CDR1 is SGHTA and CDR2 is FQGNSA in the germline V gene. CDR3 size: 14 residues. The CDR3 is CASSAGQGNTEAFF. The CDR3 nucleotides read TGTGCCAGCAGCGCGGGACAGGGGAATACTGAAGCTTTCTTT.

This clone was counted between two and nine times. The chain couples TRBV4-3 to TRBJ2-1; D not resolved. Germline CDR1 reads LGHNA; CDR2 reads YSLEER. Trimming pared 4 bases from V and 4 bases from J, leaving 11 bases between. This CDR3 is 14 amino acids long. Here the CDR3 DNA reads TGCGCCAGCAGCCCAAGCGCTGAGTACAATGAGCAGTTCTTC. Its protein is CASSPSAEYNEQFF.

CDR3 sequence reads: CASSLVPGVEAFF. CDR3 in DNA: TGTGCCAGTAGTTTGGTCCCAGGTGTGGAAGCTTTCTTT. The V and J genes are TRBV19 and TRBJ1-1; no clear D. V was clipped by 5 bases and J by 8 bases, with 15 bases between them. CDR1 is LNHDA, CDR2 SQIVND, per germline (reference sequence). This CDR3 comprises 13 residues. The full variable domain, rest sourced from reference TRBV19 and TRBJ1-1, is DGGITQSPKYLFRKEGQNVTLSCEQNLNHDAMYWYRQDPGQGLRLIYYSQIVNDFQKGDIAEGYSVSREKKESFPLTVTSAQKNPTAFYLCASSLVPGVEAFFGQGTRLTVV.

The chain combines TRBV6-1 with TRBJ2-1; the D is unclear. Trimming took off 3 bases at V and 2 bases at J, with 11 bases between the two ends. Germline V CDR1 and CDR2: MNHNS, SASEGT. This CDR3 region has 15 residues. The CDR3 DNA is TGTGCCAGCAGTGAGATGGGCGAACCCTACAATGAGCAGTTCTTC. Its translation is CASSEMGEPYNEQFF.